The present T cell receptor (beta chain) was sequenced within a study of blood T cell repertoires in COVID-19. Study-wide context: The samples span acute and convalescent COVID-19 from the United States, Italy and Spain. From T cells, B-cell-depleted T cells, or PBMCs came the material, which was cDNA or gDNA.

The CDR3 contains 17 residues. The V gene's germline CDR1 is SGHNT and CDR2 YYREEE (reference sequence). The V gene lost 4 bases and the J gene lost 0 bases, with 17 bases spanning the gap. Original handling: Using reference gene primer amplification, nucleated cell counts were estimated. Clones were sequenced by immunoSEQ multiplex PCR, and TCRdb holds only the in-frame ones, with some missing. D and trimming were read from the DNA, whereas the V and J calls and clone size are those reported in that table. Here the sample spans over 110,000 clones, more than 70% being singletons. The sequence came from a human donor in a cohort sampled during active COVID-19. Sequencing was done on a sample of peripheral blood. The chain is built from TRBV5-4 and TRBJ2-4; a weak D match, TRBD1 (6 bases). DNA for the CDR3: TGTGCCAGCAGCCCCGGACAGACCATACTAGCCAAAAACATTCAGTACTTC. Translated: CASSPGQTILAKNIQYF.